The TCR beta chain under discussion was sequenced for a study of OX40 agonist ivuxolimab in advanced cancers. Whole-study context: Of the patients, three showed partial responses, one with hepatocellular carcinoma and two with cutaneous melanoma.

Data came from immunoSEQ multiplex PCR; TCRdb stores just in-frame clones and leaves some out. The data hold about 93,000 clones, with 90% to 95% observed a single time. CDR1 and CDR2 from the germline V gene are LNHDA and SQIVND (reference sequence). V was trimmed by 1 base and J by 4 bases, leaving 10 bases between them. CDR3 length: 14 residues. This clone showed up just a few times. This TCR was sampled from an adult with an advanced solid tumor such as melanoma, head and neck, liver or kidney cancer. The specimen was CD4+ or CD8+ T cells sorted from blood, collected in a trial of the OX40 agonist ivuxolimab. The genes are TRBV19 and TRBJ1-2, with D perhaps matching TRBD1 (5 bases). The CDR3 region has the DNA TGTGCCAGTAGTATAGGGAGGACACTCTATGGCTACACCTTC. Residues: CASSIGRTLYGYTF.